This T cell receptor (beta chain) stems from a study of T cell repertoires in cytomegalovirus infection. On the study more broadly: TCR beta signatures that were public indicated CMV infection and matching HLA type.

Study conclusions and caveats: Cumulative public TCR beta family frequency identified carriers of CMV plus the relevant HLA. CMV-specific TCR beta clonotypes restricted by HLA-C were the ones dominating the ex vivo response.

This clonotype was counted between two and nine times. No antigen is known for it. This CDR3 comprises 12 residues. From germline, CDR1 is SEHNR and CDR2 FQNEAQ (reference sequence). The V end lost 5 bases, the J end lost 4 bases, and 9 bases lay between the germline ends. One entry per CDR3 protein, called by TCRdb with MiXCR from the reads. The table shows under 300,000 distinct CDR3 sequences, with over 9% occurring only once. Material for sequencing was PBMCs. This rearrangement joins TRBV7-9 to TRBJ2-7, with unresolved D. The TCR sequence derives from a human donor in good health (CMV status not recorded). Some clones in this sample may be carry-over from other donors' samples. CDR3 protein: CASSPSNYEQYF. Written as DNA, the CDR3 is TGTGCCAGCAGCCCCAGCAATTACGAGCAGTACTTC.